Below, 19 T cell receptor beta chains from the same sample are listed, as sequenced in a study of Graves' ophthalmopathy and Graves' hyperthyroidism. The authors amplified TCR beta CDR3 regions, and they did so from RNA transcripts for repertoire sequencing. An initial RT-PCR round employing HTBI primers preceded a second-round multiplex PCR. Using its own MiXCR run on the multiplex PCR reads, TCRdb lists one record per CDR3 protein. The table shows hundreds of thousands of distinct CDR3 sequences, with 45% occurring only once. Sequencing input: peripheral blood. The receptors were gathered from an adult man with Graves' ophthalmopathy.

This clonotype was counted only a few times. The chain carries TRBV20-1 and TRBJ2-7; tentatively, D is TRBD1 (6 bases). Trimming left V 5 bases short and J 2 bases short, with 10 bases between. The CDR3 has 12 amino acids. Germline CDR1 reads DFQATT; CDR2 reads SNEGSKA (reference sequence). The CDR3 nucleotides read TGCAGTGCTTACAGGGAGCCCTACGAGCAGTACTTC. It specifies CSAYREPYEQYF.

This clonotype was observed once. This sequence joins TRBV2 and TRBJ2-7, with a tentative D call TRBD2 (5 bases). CDR3 length: 12 amino acids. The germline gives CDR1 SNHLY, CDR2 FYNNEI. Trimming took off 6 bases at V and 5 bases at J, with 11 bases between the two ends. CDR3 protein: CASRLTGNEQYF. CDR3 coding DNA: TGTGCCAGCAGATTAACGGGAAACGAGCAGTACTTC.

This clonotype was picked up a small number of times. This chain joins TRBV24-1 and TRBJ1-5; 8 nucleotides line up with TRBD1. This CDR3 has 13 amino acids. The V gene end was trimmed by 10 bases and the J gene end by 4 bases; junction bases not matched to a gene: 5. CDR1 and CDR2 (germline): KGHDR, SFDVKD. The CDR3 nucleotides are TGTGCCACGAACAGGGGGGGTAATCAGCCCCAGCATTTT. It translates to CATNRGGNQPQHF.

Comment on this clonotype: The junction and the germline gene differ at one end; a read error may be behind it. The genes are TRBV24-1 and TRBJ1-2; the D is unclear. The CDR3 is made up of 13 amino acids. Germline V gene lookup returns CDR1 KGHDR and CDR2 SFDVKD. The CDR3 reads CASSLTPHYGYTF. The CDR3 DNA reads as TGTGCCAGCAGTCTTACCCCACACTATGGCTACACCTTC.

Note on this clonotype: Just one base apart from a much larger clone, this may be a read error. The chain recombines TRBV10-3 with TRBJ2-7; D may match TRBD1 or TRBD2 (5 bases each). The CDR3 spans 13 residues. Germline lookup yields CDR1 ENHRY and CDR2 SYGVKD. CDR3 protein: CVISEDSWGEQYF. The CDR3, as DNA: TGTGTCATCAGTGAGGACTCTTGGGGGGAGCAGTACTTC.

The chain couples TRBV10-3 to TRBJ2-2, with 7 bases identical to TRBD2. The CDR3 loop spans 16 amino acids. The germline gives CDR1 ENHRY, CDR2 SYGVKD. Trimming at V came to 0 bases and at J to 0 bases, leaving 1 base not matched to a gene. CDR3 coding DNA: TGTGCCATCAGTGAGTCCGGGACTACGAACACCGGGGAGCTGTTTTTT. This gives the protein CAISESGTTNTGELFF.

This clonotype occurred a few times. The chain uses TRBV7-3 and TRBJ2-7, with 10 bases fitting TRBD1. From germline, CDR1 is SGHTA and CDR2 FQGTGA. V dropped 2 bases and J dropped 4; count of bases not matched to a gene: 2. The CDR3 runs to 14 residues. The CDR3 region is CASSLSGQGYEQYF. The CDR3 DNA sequence: TGTGCCAGCAGCTTATCGGGACAGGGGTACGAGCAGTACTTC. Complete variable domain (other parts from reference TRBV7-3 and TRBJ2-7): GAGVSQTPSNKVTEKGKYVELRCDPISGHTALYWYRQSLGQGPEFLIYFQGTGAADDSGLPNDRFFAVRPEGSVSTLKIQRTERGDSAVYLCASSLSGQGYEQYFGPGTRLTVT.

This clonotype showed up just a few times. This chain joins TRBV14 and TRBJ1-1, with D uncertain. Deletions cut 5 bases from V and 4 bases from J, with 11 bases between. CDR3 length: 13 amino acids. The germline gives CDR1 SGHDN, CDR2 FVKESK. The chain's CDR3 is CASSSQMSTEAFF. CDR3 in DNA: TGTGCCAGCAGCTCACAGATGAGCACTGAAGCTTTCTTT.

J is TRBJ1-6 and V is TRBV4-3; TRBD1 aligns across 10 bases. V lost 7 bases, J lost 6 bases, and 6 bases stayed unmatched. From germline, CDR1 is LGHNA and CDR2 YSLEER. The CDR3 sequence is 15 residues long. The CDR3 coding sequence is TGCGCCAGCATGAGGACAGGGGGAAGTAATTCACCCCTCCACTTT. Encoded protein: CASMRTGGSNSPLHF.

This clonotype appeared a single time. The genes are TRBV7-2 and TRBJ1-1, with a weak D call TRBD1 (5 bases). With 3 bases removed from V and 7 bases from J, the gap between germline ends came to 12 bases. Germline V gives CDR1 SGHTA, CDR2 FQGNSA. The CDR3 loop spans 13 amino acids. The CDR3 reads CASSFQGDGEAFF. The CDR3 region has the DNA TGTGCCAGCAGCTTCCAAGGGGATGGTGAAGCTTTCTTT.

In this sample, this clonotype turned up once. Given the absence of the conserved phenylalanine or tryptophan at the CDR3 end, a read error is likely. The gene calls are TRBV9 and TRBJ1-6; TRBD1 might be the D (6 bases). The CDR3 runs 15 residues. Germline V gene sequence: CDR1 SGDLS, CDR2 YYNGEE. The CDR3 DNA reads as TGTGCTAGTTCGGCGGGGGGGCAGGGCGGCTCACCCCTCCACTCT. It encodes CASSAGGQGGSPLHS.

J is TRBJ1-1 and V is TRBV10-3, with TRBD1 matching 9 bases. CDR3 length equals 14 residues. CDR1 is ENHRY and CDR2 is SYGVKD in the germline V gene. V was clipped by 6 bases and J by 5 bases; unmatched bases: 7. DNA for the CDR3: TGTGCCATCAGACGGACAGGGGAAAGGACTGAAGCTTTCTTT. Translated, it gives CAIRRTGERTEAFF.

The chain recombines TRBV14 with TRBJ2-7, with D unresolved. Trimming took 6 bases from V and 4 from J, leaving 19 bases between them. CDR1 and CDR2 (germline): SGHDN, FVKESK. CDR3 length equals 15 residues. The CDR3 is CASSREQTWGYEQYF. CDR3 nucleotides: TGTGCCAGCAGTAGGGAACAGACCTGGGGTTACGAGCAGTACTTC.

This clonotype was seen more than once but under ten times. The chain combines TRBV7-9 with TRBJ1-6, with a tentative D call TRBD1 (5 bases). The length of the CDR3 is 17 residues. Germline CDR1 SEHNR, CDR2 FQNEAQ (reference sequence). V was cut by 5 bases and J by 7 bases, with 21 bases left in between. The CDR3 loop reads CASSLAADTGRNSPLHF. The CDR3 bases are TGTGCCAGCAGCCTCGCCGCGGACACCGGTCGGAATTCACCCCTCCACTTT. Complete variable domain (other parts from reference TRBV7-9 and TRBJ1-6): DTGVSQNPRHKITKRGQNVTFRCDPISEHNRLYWYRQTLGQGPEFLTYFQNEAQLEKSRLLSDRFSAERPKGSFSTLEIQRTEQGDSAMYLCASSLAADTGRNSPLHFGNGTRLTVT.

This chain connects TRBV10-3 to TRBJ1-5; tentative D call: TRBD1 (5 bases). V shed 5 bases and J shed 12 bases, with 17 bases lying between them. The CDR3 extends over 13 amino acids. From germline, CDR1 is ENHRY and CDR2 SYGVKD. The CDR3 nucleotides are TGTGCCATCAGTTTAGAGGGGCGCCGGGTCCAGCATTTT. This encodes CAISLEGRRVQHF.

The V call is TRBV2, the J call TRBJ2-7, with D possibly matching TRBD2 (6 bases). This CDR3 spans 14 amino acids. The ends were cut back, 5 bases at V and 3 bases at J, with 14 bases in the middle. From germline, CDR1 is SNHLY and CDR2 FYNNEI. The CDR3 DNA sequence: TGTGCCAGCAGTATCGAAAAGGGACTCTACGAGCAGTACTTC. It is translated as CASSIEKGLYEQYF.

The gene calls are TRBV11-2 and TRBJ2-7, with D uncertain. The germline gives CDR1 SGHAT, CDR2 FQNNGV. The CDR3 extends over 13 amino acids. Trimming left V 5 bases short and J 3 bases short, with 11 bases between. The CDR3 region has the DNA TGTGCCAGCAGCCGTGGGGAATTCTACGAGCAGTACTTC. This sequence encodes CASSRGEFYEQYF.

The chain joins TRBV2 to TRBJ2-2; D unclear. The CDR3 consists of 13 residues. The ends were cut back, 4 bases at V and 3 bases at J, with 6 bases in the middle. Germline CDR1 is SNHLY and CDR2 is FYNNEI. The CDR3 DNA reads TGTGCCAGCAGTGCTCAGGACACCGGGGAGCTGTTTTTT. The encoded protein is CASSAQDTGELFF.

This clonotype was seen just once. The V gene is TRBV6-5, the J gene TRBJ2-7; 9 nucleotides align to TRBD1. This CDR3 region has 15 residues. Trimming cost V 3 bases and J 4 bases; bases outside gene matches: 7. Per the germline V gene, CDR1 is MNHEY and CDR2 is SVGAGI. The chain's CDR3 is CASSYRWDREYEQYF. The DNA of the CDR3 is TGTGCCAGCAGTTATCGATGGGACAGGGAGTACGAGCAGTACTTC.